Each of the 26 T cell receptor beta chains below was sequenced from the same sample in a study of cytomegalovirus exposure and HLA in healthy donors (TCRdb year 2017). Libraries were constructed by the immunoSEQ multiplex PCR assay. For the multiplex PCR, a mixture combining 60 forward primers for TCR Vbeta segments and 13 reverse primers for TCR Jbeta segments was used. Held by TCRdb, this immuneACCESS table contains in-frame sequences only and omits some clones. Under half of the omission traces to an unresolved V gene where checked; the cause of the rest is unknown. This sample has about 170,000 clones in its table, and around four fifths of those were observed once. Together, the top ten hold more than 1% of the sample. Sequenced sample: PBMCs. These receptors all come from a boy between 2 and 10 years old in good health and CMV-seronegative.

This clone was recorded a few times. The gene calls are TRBV6-1 and TRBJ2-7; 7 bases fit TRBD2. Germline V gene lookup returns CDR1 MNHNS and CDR2 SASEGT. This CDR3 comprises 15 residues. The junction had 8 bases not matched to a gene; V was cut back by 6 bases and J by 0 bases. The CDR3 DNA reads as TGTGCCAGCAGCCCTGAGCGGGGTATCTCCTACGAGCAGTACTTC. Protein product: CASSPERGISYEQYF.

This sequence joins TRBV19 and TRBJ1-1; maybe TRBD1 (5 bases). This CDR3 region has 13 residues. V was cut by 5 bases and J by 4 bases, with 11 bases left in between. CDR1 is LNHDA, CDR2 SQIVND, per germline (reference sequence). DNA of the CDR3: TGTGCCAGTAGTCAGGGATGGGGCACTGAAGCTTTCTTT. This translates into CASSQGWGTEAFF.

The rearrangement links TRBV5-1 to TRBJ1-1, with TRBD1 as a possible D gene (6 bases). This CDR3 contains 16 residues. V was shortened by 4 bases and J by 1 base, with 17 bases between the two germline ends. Germline CDR1 and CDR2: SGHRS and YFSETQ. This CDR3 reads CASSNQTGLGNTEAFF. CDR3 DNA: TGCGCCAGCAGCAACCAAACAGGGTTGGGGAACACTGAAGCTTTCTTT.

This chain joins TRBV27 and TRBJ2-1; D gene unclear. The germline V gene encodes CDR1 MNHEY and CDR2 SMNVEV (reference sequence). The CDR3 length is 14 residues. Trimming removed 5 bases from V and 3 bases from J, with 11 bases in between. CDR3 bases: TGTGCCAGCAGTCAGGCGATATTCTACAATGAGCAGTTCTTC. This gives the protein CASSQAIFYNEQFF.

Worth noting for this clone: The junction and the germline gene differ at one end; a read error may be behind it. V gene TRBV13 combines with J gene TRBJ2-5, with D maybe TRBD1 (6 bases). The length of the CDR3 is 14 residues. CDR1 and CDR2 from the germline V gene are PRHDT and FYEKMQ (reference sequence). The CDR3 DNA reads TGTGCCAGCAGCCTAGGGGGTCTGAGGGAGACCCAGTACTTC. This sequence encodes CASSLGGLRETQYF.

The V call is TRBV6-1, the J call TRBJ1-1; no firm D call. Between the trimmed V and J ends, which lost 2 bases and 6 bases, there was a span of 16 bases. This CDR3 contains 15 residues. Germline CDR1 is MNHNS and CDR2 is SASEGT. The CDR3 region has the DNA TGTGCCAGCAGTGAATTTCGGGTCAATAGCGCTGAAGCTTTCTTT. Translating it yields CASSEFRVNSAEAFF.

This sequence joins TRBV7-2 and TRBJ2-3, with a tentative D call TRBD2 (7 bases). The CDR3 length is 14 residues. From germline, CDR1 is SGHTA and CDR2 FQGNSA. Trimming pared 4 bases from V and 5 bases from J, leaving 13 bases between. CDR3 in amino acids: CASSWGGREDTQYF. The DNA of the CDR3 is TGTGCCAGCAGCTGGGGGGGCCGCGAAGATACGCAGTATTTT.

The V gene is TRBV29-1, the J gene TRBJ1-4; 8 bases line up with TRBD1. This CDR3 is built from 14 residues. V lost 4 bases to trimming and J lost 0 bases; unmatched junction nucleotides: 1. Germline assignment: CDR1 SQVTM and CDR2 ANQGSEA. The CDR3 bases are TGCAGCGTTGGGACAGGGACAACTAATGAAAAACTGTTTTTT. Its translation: CSVGTGTTNEKLFF.

This chain connects TRBV6-5 to TRBJ2-5, with TRBD2 identical over 10 bases. This CDR3 spans 14 amino acids. Trimming at V came to 5 bases and at J to 5 bases, leaving 5 bases not matched to a gene. Germline loops: CDR1 MNHEY, CDR2 SVGAGI. The CDR3 nucleotides read TGTGCCAGCAGTCTCAGCGGGAGGGCCGAGACCCAGTACTTC. Protein product: CASSLSGRAETQYF.

The chain combines TRBV10-3 with TRBJ2-7; 10 bases are shared with TRBD2. This CDR3 is built from 14 residues. V gave up 7 bases and J gave up 0 bases; unmatched junction bases: 3. Germline V gives CDR1 ENHRY, CDR2 SYGVKD. The CDR3 coding sequence is TGTGCCATCAAAGGGACTAGCGACTCCTACGAGCAGTACTTC. As protein: CAIKGTSDSYEQYF.

This clone was observed a few times. The chain recombines TRBV5-1 with TRBJ1-1, with 9 nucleotides matching TRBD1. Trimming took 2 bases from V and 0 from J; bases not matched to a gene: 5. This CDR3 comprises 16 residues. Looked up from germline, CDR1 is SGHRS and CDR2 is YFSETQ. CDR3 DNA: TGCGCCAGCAGCTTCCGGGACAGGGTTATGAACACTGAAGCTTTCTTT. Its protein is CASSFRDRVMNTEAFF.

This CDR3 reads CASSWPSGGYNEQFF. In DNA, the CDR3 is TGTGCCAGCAGTTGGCCTAGCGGGGGATACAATGAGCAGTTCTTC. This rearrangement joins TRBV6-5 to TRBJ2-1, with 10 bases lining up with TRBD2. CDR3 size: 15 residues. Looked up from germline, CDR1 is MNHEY and CDR2 is SVGAGI. With V trimmed by 4 bases and J by 4 bases, 4 bases remained unmatched.

This clone was counted a few times. This chain uses TRBV2 with TRBJ2-3; the D gene is possibly TRBD2 (6 bases). Trimming stripped 5 bases from V and 4 bases from J, with 16 bases between. The CDR3 loop spans 15 amino acids. In germline, CDR1 is SNHLY, CDR2 FYNNEI. The CDR3 DNA follows: TGTGCCAGCAGTCCGGGACCGCGGGACGCAGATACGCAGTATTTT. It is translated as CASSPGPRDADTQYF. The variable domain in full, completed from reference TRBV2 and TRBJ2-3, reads EPEVTQTPSHQVTQMGQEVILRCVPISNHLYFYWYRQILGQKVEFLVSFYNNEISEKSEIFDDQFSVERPDGSNFTLKIRSTKLEDSAMYFCASSPGPRDADTQYFGPGTRLTVL.

This rearrangement joins TRBV5-1 to TRBJ1-6; the match to TRBD1 covers 8 bases. Looked up from germline, CDR1 is SGHRS and CDR2 is YFSETQ. The length of the CDR3 is 15 residues. With V trimmed by 0 bases and J by 9 bases, 5 bases remained unmatched. The CDR3 sequence: CASSLDQGAGSPLHF. As DNA, the CDR3 is TGCGCCAGCAGCTTGGATCAGGGGGCAGGTTCACCCCTCCACTTT. Filled out from reference TRBV5-1 and TRBJ1-6, the complete variable domain reads KAGVTQTPRYLIKTRGQQVTLSCSPISGHRSVSWYQQTPGQGLQFLFEYFSETQRNKGNFPGRFSGRQFSNSRSEMNVSTLELGDSALYLCASSLDQGAGSPLHFGNGTRLTVT.

This clone has only one observation. This sequence joins TRBV29-1 and TRBJ1-6; D unclear. This CDR3 has 15 amino acids. Germline CDR1 and CDR2: SQVTM and ANQGSEA. V was trimmed by 6 bases and J by 14 bases, leaving 26 bases between them. Here the CDR3 reads CSVVLGASSSSALHF. CDR3 coding DNA: TGCAGCGTGGTGTTGGGAGCGTCCTCGTCTTCGGCCCTCCACTTT.

The V and J genes are TRBV7-9 and TRBJ2-7; TRBD1 matches at 7 bases. Per the germline V gene, CDR1 is SEHNR and CDR2 is FQNEAQ (reference sequence). The CDR3 contains 14 residues. The J segment lost 2 bases and the V segment lost 3 bases, leaving 4 bases of the junction unmatched. The CDR3 loop reads CASSFIGGPYEQYV. In DNA, the CDR3 is TGTGCCAGCAGCTTTATAGGGGGCCCCTACGAGCAGTACGTC.

This sequence joins TRBV4-3 and TRBJ1-1, with D perhaps TRBD1 (6 bases). This CDR3 contains 15 residues. The germline CDR1 and CDR2 sequences are LGHNA and YSLEER. Trimming removed 0 bases from V and 4 bases from J, with 12 bases in between. The CDR3 sequence is CASSQEGGGFTEAFF. The DNA of the CDR3 is TGCGCCAGCAGCCAAGAAGGTGGGGGCTTCACTGAAGCTTTCTTT.

The chain is built from TRBV11-2 and TRBJ1-5; the D gene is possibly TRBD1 (6 bases). The length of the CDR3 is 15 residues. CDR1 and CDR2 from the germline V gene are SGHAT and FQNNGV. Between the trimmed V and J ends, which lost 0 bases and 5 bases, there was a span of 11 bases. In DNA, the CDR3 is TGTGCCAGCAGCTTAGATGTACAGGGAGATCAGCCCCAGCATTTT. Amino acids: CASSLDVQGDQPQHF.

The chain recombines TRBV5-1 with TRBJ2-7, with a weak D call TRBD2 (5 bases). The CDR3 length is 11 residues. Trimming took 3 bases from V and 6 from J, leaving 7 bases between them. Germline V CDR1 and CDR2: SGHRS, YFSETQ. The CDR3 loop reads CASSSGSEQYF. In DNA, the CDR3 is TGCGCCAGCAGCTCTGGGAGCGAGCAGTACTTC.

V gene TRBV13 combines with J gene TRBJ2-4; no firm D call. The ends were cut back, 0 bases at V and 0 bases at J, with 9 bases in the middle. Germline values: CDR1 PRHDT, CDR2 FYEKMQ (reference sequence). The CDR3 has 16 amino acids. Written as DNA, the CDR3 is TGTGCCAGCAGCTTAGGACAGCCGCTAGCCAAAAACATTCAGTACTTC. This translates into CASSLGQPLAKNIQYF.

The rearrangement joins TRBV7-8 to TRBJ2-1; TRBD2 matches at 15 bases. After removal of 4 bases from V and 0 bases from J, the junction contained 7 bases not matched to a gene. This CDR3 has 19 amino acids. Germline loops: CDR1 SGHVS, CDR2 FQNEAQ. CDR3 region: CASSSKGTSGRSSYNEQFF. Here the CDR3 DNA reads TGTGCCAGCAGCTCAAAGGGGACTAGCGGGAGGAGCTCCTACAATGAGCAGTTCTTC.

The chain uses TRBV19 and TRBJ1-1; TRBD1 agrees at 7 bases. Trimming cost V 7 bases and J 1 base; bases outside gene matches: 12. CDR3 length equals 16 residues. The germline CDR1 and CDR2 sequences are LNHDA and SQIVND (reference sequence). DNA of the CDR3: TGTGCCAGTACCCCGCGGGCAGGGGGTTCGAACACTGAAGCTTTCTTT. Its protein is CASTPRAGGSNTEAFF.

The gene calls are TRBV4-3 and TRBJ2-3; D possibly corresponds to TRBD2 (5 bases). From germline, CDR1 is LGHNA and CDR2 YSLEER. CDR3 length: 14 residues. V lost 4 bases, J lost 1 base, and 9 bases lay in between. The chain's CDR3 is CASSLGLGTDTQYF. The DNA of the CDR3 is TGCGCCAGCAGCCTCGGACTCGGCACAGATACGCAGTATTTT.

The chain links TRBV19 to TRBJ2-5; 9 nucleotides line up with TRBD1. Unmatched junction bases numbered 9, after V lost 5 bases and J lost 5 bases. The CDR3 spans 15 residues. CDR1 LNHDA and CDR2 SQIVND come from the germline V gene (reference sequence). The DNA of the CDR3 is TGTGCCAGTAGTCTAGGGACAGGGCTAGGGGAGACCCAGTACTTC. As protein: CASSLGTGLGETQYF.

The V call is TRBV30, the J call TRBJ1-6; possibly TRBD1 for D (6 bases). The CDR3 totals 15 residues. V was clipped by 4 bases and J by 7 bases, with 17 bases between them. CDR1 and CDR2 (germline): GTSNPN, SVGIG (reference sequence). Here the CDR3 reads CAWTTQGQWNSPLHF. The CDR3 nucleotides are TGTGCCTGGACCACTCAGGGACAATGGAATTCACCCCTCCACTTT.

This chain uses TRBV1 with TRBJ2-1; the D call TRBD1 from the table was never checked on the DNA. TRBV1 is a listed pseudogene. The CDR3 has 17 residues. CDR3 nucleotide sequence: TGCACCAGCAGCCGGACAGGCCTCAGTGTTGCGCGCAATGAGCAGTTCTTC. Amino acid sequence: CTSSRTGLSVARNEQFF.